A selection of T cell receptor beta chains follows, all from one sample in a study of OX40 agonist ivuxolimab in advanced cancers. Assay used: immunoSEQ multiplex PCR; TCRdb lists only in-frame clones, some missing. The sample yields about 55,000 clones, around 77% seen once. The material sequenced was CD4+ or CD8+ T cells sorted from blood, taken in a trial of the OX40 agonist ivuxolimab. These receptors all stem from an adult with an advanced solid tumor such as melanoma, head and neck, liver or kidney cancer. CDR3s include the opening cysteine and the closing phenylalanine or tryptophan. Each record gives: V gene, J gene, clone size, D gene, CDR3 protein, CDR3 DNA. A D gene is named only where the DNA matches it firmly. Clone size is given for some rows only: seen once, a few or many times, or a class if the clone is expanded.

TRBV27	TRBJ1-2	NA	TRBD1	CASSKTGGWNGYTF	TGTGCCAGCAGTAAAACAGGGGGATGGAATGGCTACACCTTC
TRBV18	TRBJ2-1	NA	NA	CASSPLGSSEQFF	TGTGCCAGCTCACCGCTGGGGAGTAGTGAGCAGTTCTTC
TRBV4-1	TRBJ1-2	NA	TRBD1	CASSLRDREGYGYTF	TGCGCCAGCAGTCTTCGGGACAGGGAAGGCTATGGCTACACCTTC
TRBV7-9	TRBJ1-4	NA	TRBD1	CASSLAGGQWLEKLFF	TGTGCCAGCAGCTTAGCTGGGGGACAGTGGCTCGAAAAACTGTTTTTT
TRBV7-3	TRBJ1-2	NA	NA	CASSLTPLQGGYTF	TGTGCCAGCAGCTTAACCCCTCTCCAGGGCGGCTACACCTTC
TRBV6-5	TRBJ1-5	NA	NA	CASSRGNNQPQHF	TGTGCCAGCAGCCGGGGGAACAATCAGCCCCAGCATTTT
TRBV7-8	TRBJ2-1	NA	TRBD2	CASSLIAGGDEQFF	TGTGCCAGCAGCTTAATAGCGGGAGGGGATGAGCAGTTCTTC
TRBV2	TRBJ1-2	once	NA	CASSVGTIAGYTF	TGTGCCAGCAGTGTCGGGACTATAGCTGGCTACACCTTC
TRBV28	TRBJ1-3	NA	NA	CASSFLGGRRNTIYF	TGTGCCAGCAGTTTCCTAGGAGGACGGAGAAACACCATATATTTT
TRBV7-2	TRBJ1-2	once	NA	CASSLGVGHGYTF	TGTGCCAGCAGCTTAGGCGTAGGCCATGGCTACACCTTC
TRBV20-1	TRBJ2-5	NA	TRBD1	CSATGGETQYF	TGCAGTGCTACAGGGGGAGAGACCCAGTACTTC
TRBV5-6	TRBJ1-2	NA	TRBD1	CASSLLDRTPGNYGYTF	TGTGCCAGCAGCTTGCTGGACAGGACCCCGGGTAACTATGGCTACACCTTC
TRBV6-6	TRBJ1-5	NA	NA	CASSLTGHQPQHF	TGTGCCAGCAGTCTGACAGGCCATCAGCCCCAGCATTTT
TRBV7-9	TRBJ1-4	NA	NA	CASSLGTHEKLFF	TGTGCCAGCAGCTTAGGGACTCATGAAAAACTGTTTTTT
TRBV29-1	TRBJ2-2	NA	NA	CSVVRPNTGELFF	TGCAGCGTTGTAAGACCGAACACCGGGGAGCTGTTTTTT
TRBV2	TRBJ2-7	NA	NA	CASSEAGTYLYEQYF	TGTGCCAGCAGTGAAGCCGGGACATACCTCTACGAGCAGTACTTC
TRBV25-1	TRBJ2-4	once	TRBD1	CASSEYGTGGNIQYF	TGTGCCAGCAGTGAATACGGGACAGGGGGAAACATTCAGTACTTC
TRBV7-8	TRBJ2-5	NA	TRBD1	CASSVDRVQETQYF	TGTGCCAGCAGCGTAGACAGGGTTCAAGAGACCCAGTACTTC
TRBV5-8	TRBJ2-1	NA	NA	CASSFRTPSYNEQFF	TGTGCCAGCAGCTTTCGGACACCCTCTTACAATGAGCAGTTCTTC
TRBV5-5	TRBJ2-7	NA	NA	CASSLDGSSYEQYF	TGTGCCAGCAGCTTGGATGGGAGCTCCTACGAGCAGTACTTC
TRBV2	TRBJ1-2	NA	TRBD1	CASSSTGQTYYGYTF	TGTGCCAGCAGTTCGACGGGACAGACTTACTATGGCTACACCTTC
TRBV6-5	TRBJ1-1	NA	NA	CASSYSWQLNTEAFF	TGTGCCAGCAGTTACTCTTGGCAGTTGAACACTGAAGCTTTCTTT
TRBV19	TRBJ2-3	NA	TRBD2	CASSKVSGALSLF	TGTGCCAGTAGCAAAGTAAGCGGGGCCTTATCCCTTTTT
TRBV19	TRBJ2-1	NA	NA	CASTPLLSLDRLDGGGEQFF	TGTGCCAGTACCCCACTCCTCTCCTTGGACAGGCTCGACGGGGGAGGAGAGCAGTTCTTC
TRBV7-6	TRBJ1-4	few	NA	CASSSYGRNEKLFF	TGTGCCAGCAGCTCGTACGGCCGTAATGAAAAACTGTTTTTT
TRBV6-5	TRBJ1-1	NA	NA	CASRYGDTSTEAFF	TGTGCCAGCAGGTACGGGGACACCTCCACTGAAGCTTTCTTT
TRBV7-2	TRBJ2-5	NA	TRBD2	CASSLWRAGGETQYF	TGTGCCAGCAGCTTATGGCGAGCGGGGGGAGAGACCCAGTACTTC
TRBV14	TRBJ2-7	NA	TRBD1	CASSQLTRTGGSPYEQYF	TGTGCCAGCAGCCAACTCACCAGGACAGGGGGCTCCCCCTACGAGCAGTACTTC
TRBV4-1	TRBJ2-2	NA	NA	CASSHGAGNTGELFF	TGCGCCAGCAGCCACGGAGCGGGGAACACCGGGGAGCTGTTTTTT
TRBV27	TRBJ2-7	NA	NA	CASSFSRPQTNEQYF	TGTGCCAGCAGTTTCTCAAGACCCCAGACAAACGAGCAGTACTTC
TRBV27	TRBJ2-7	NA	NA	CASSLGTRLGSTYEQYF	TGTGCCAGCAGTTTAGGGACCCGGCTGGGCAGCACCTACGAGCAGTACTTC
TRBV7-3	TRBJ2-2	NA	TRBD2	CASSLLAGGNTGELFF	TGTGCCAGCAGCTTACTAGCGGGAGGGAACACCGGGGAGCTGTTTTTT
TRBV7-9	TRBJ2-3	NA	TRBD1	CASSPRGSTDTQYF	TGTGCCAGCAGCCCCAGGGGGAGCACAGATACGCAGTATTTT
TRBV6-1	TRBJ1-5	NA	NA	CASSRDGNQPQHF	TGTGCCAGCAGTCGGGACGGCAATCAGCCCCAGCATTTT
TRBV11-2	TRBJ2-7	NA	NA	CASSSYYEQYF	TGTGCCAGCAGCTCCTACTACGAGCAGTACTTC
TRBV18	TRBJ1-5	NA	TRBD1	CASSPPAGGRNQPQHF	TGTGCCAGCTCACCCCCAGCAGGGGGCCGAAATCAGCCCCAGCATTTT
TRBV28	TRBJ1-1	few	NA	CASSSDPNTEAFF	TGTGCCAGCAGTTCAGACCCGAACACTGAAGCTTTCTTT
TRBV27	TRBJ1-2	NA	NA	CASSGKVGVYTF	TGTGCCAGCTCCGGGAAAGTAGGAGTGTACACCTTC
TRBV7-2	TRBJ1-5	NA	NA	CASSLGETNGNQPQHF	TGTGCCAGCAGCTTAGGGGAGACCAATGGCAATCAGCCCCAGCATTTT
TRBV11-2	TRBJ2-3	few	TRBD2	CASSGGGNADTQYF	TGTGCCAGCAGTGGCGGGGGGAACGCAGATACGCAGTATTTT
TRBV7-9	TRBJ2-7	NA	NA	CASSFGSVGGEQYF	TGTGCCAGCAGCTTCGGGTCGGTCGGGGGCGAGCAGTACTTC
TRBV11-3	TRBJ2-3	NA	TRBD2	CASSLTSSGRATDTQYF	TGTGCCAGCAGCCTAACATCTAGCGGGAGGGCGACAGATACGCAGTATTTT
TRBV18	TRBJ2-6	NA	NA	CASSTDGANVLTF	TGTGCCAGCTCAACCGATGGGGCCAACGTCCTGACTTTC
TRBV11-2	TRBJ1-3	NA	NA	CASSTSAPGTLSGNTIYF	TGTGCCAGCAGCACCTCCGCACCCGGGACACTTTCTGGAAACACCATATATTTT
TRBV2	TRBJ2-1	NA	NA	CASSVPSAGAREQFF	TGTGCCAGCAGTGTACCCAGTGCTGGGGCTCGGGAGCAGTTCTTC
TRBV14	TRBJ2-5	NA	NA	CASSQTGSSRQYF	TGTGCCAGCAGCCAAACAGGATCAAGTCGCCAGTACTTC
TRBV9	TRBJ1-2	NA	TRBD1	CASSEGQGLGFNYGYTF	TGTGCCAGCAGCGAGGGACAGGGGTTGGGTTTTAACTATGGCTACACCTTC
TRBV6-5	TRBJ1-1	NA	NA	CASSYFPGAEAFF	TGTGCCAGCAGTTACTTCCCGGGTGCCGAAGCTTTCTTT
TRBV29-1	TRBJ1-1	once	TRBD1	CSAGGDQNTEAFF	TGCAGCGCAGGGGGCGACCAGAACACTGAAGCTTTCTTT
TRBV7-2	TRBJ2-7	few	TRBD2	CASSQRLAPYEQYF	TGTGCCAGCAGCCAACGACTAGCTCCCTACGAGCAGTACTTC
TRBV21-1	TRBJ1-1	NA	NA	CASSSPRGGQGPEAFF	TGTGCCAGCAGCTCCCCCCGGGGGGGCCAGGGGCCTGAAGCTTTCTTT
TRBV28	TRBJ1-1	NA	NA	CASSKNTEAFF	TGTGCCAGCAGCAAGAACACTGAAGCTTTCTTT